This T cell receptor (beta chain) was captured in a study of CD8+ T cells in alopecia areata. This clone was counted a few times. Cell sorting on a FACSAria was used to separate CD4+ and CD8+ T cells from the PBMCs. Extracted RNA was reverse transcribed into cDNA, the sequencing template. The repertoire was sequenced with immunoSEQ multiplex PCR; TCRdb's copy has only in-frame clones and lacks some. The sample consists of tens of thousands of clones, about 51% of them appearing once. Trimming removed 7 bases at V and 6 bases at J, with 17 bases between. Germline V gene lookup returns CDR1 MNHNY and CDR2 SVGAGI (reference sequence). The CDR3 loop spans 14 amino acids.

The clonotype comes from a human donor with alopecia areata. This chain uses TRBV6-6 with TRBJ2-3; weak D call: TRBD2 (6 bases). The material sequenced was NKG2D-high CD8+ T cells sorted from blood. The CDR3: CASTAAGRKDTQYF. CDR3 nucleotide sequence: TGTGCCAGCACCGCGGCGGGAAGAAAGGATACGCAGTATTTT.